The 15 T cell receptor beta chains below all came from one sample that was sequenced in a study of blood T cell repertoires in COVID-19. TCRdb keeps only in-frame clones here, not all; method: immunoSEQ multiplex PCR. Here the sample spans hundreds of thousands of clones, over 80% being singletons. Specimen: PBMCs or T cells enriched from blood (not recorded which). Receptor source: a woman aged 18-29 years who had recovered from COVID-19.

This rearrangement joins TRBV5-4 to TRBJ1-2; D is ambiguous. Per germline, CDR1 SGHNT and CDR2 YYREEE (reference sequence). Deletions cut 0 bases from V and 13 bases from J, with 13 bases between. The CDR3 is 12 amino acids. This CDR3 is CASSLDPLLLTF. The DNA for the CDR3 is TGTGCCAGCAGCTTGGACCCTTTACTTCTCACCTTC.

This chain joins TRBV6-2 or TRBV6-3 and TRBJ1-2; D is possibly TRBD1 (5 bases). The CDR3 covers 14 residues. With 0 bases removed from V and 7 bases from J, the gap between germline ends came to 12 bases. CDR1 and CDR2 from the germline V gene are MNHEY and SVGEGT. CDR3 amino acids: CASSYSGRGAGYTF. DNA for the CDR3: TGTGCCAGCAGTTACTCGGGGCGTGGAGCTGGCTACACCTTC.

The chain joins TRBV28 to TRBJ2-7, with 14 bases fitting TRBD2. V trimming: 4 bases; J trimming: 4 bases; junction bases outside the gene matches: 6. In germline, CDR1 is MDHEN, CDR2 SYDVKM. The CDR3 covers 16 residues. The CDR3 DNA reads TGTGCCAGCAGTTCATATGGACTAGCGGGAGGTTACGAGCAGTACTTC. It codes for CASSSYGLAGGYEQYF.

The J gene is TRBJ2-1, the V gene TRBV10-2, with D unresolved. Trimming removed 4 bases at V and 9 bases at J, with 10 bases between. Germline-derived CDR1 and CDR2 are WSHSY and SAAADI. The CDR3 runs to 12 residues. CDR3 in DNA: TGCGCCAGCAGTGGATCCGGTGTTGAGCAGTTCTTC. Encoded protein: CASSGSGVEQFF.

The chain is built from TRBV9 and TRBJ2-7; 7 nucleotides line up with TRBD1. The junction had 6 bases not matched to a gene; V was cut back by 3 bases and J by 6 bases. Per the germline V gene, CDR1 is SGDLS and CDR2 is YYNGEE. The CDR3 spans 13 residues. CDR3 bases: TGTGCCAGCAGCGCAAGACAGGGTCTCGAGCAGTACTTC. This gives the protein CASSARQGLEQYF.

V usage is TRBV28 and J usage is TRBJ2-3; a possible D gene is TRBD2 (5 bases). The CDR3 length is 13 residues. Germline V lookup: CDR1 MDHEN, CDR2 SYDVKM. Trimming removed 8 bases at V and 3 bases at J, with 12 bases between. CDR3 DNA sequence: TGTGCCAGCGGGAGAGGGAGAACAGATACGCAGTATTTT. Its translation is CASGRGRTDTQYF.

The V gene is TRBV4-1, the J gene TRBJ1-1, with 7 bases fitting TRBD1. Germline CDR1 is MGHRA and CDR2 is YSYEKL. J lost 5 bases, V lost 4 bases, and 7 bases had no gene match. The CDR3 sequence is 14 residues long. The CDR3 protein is CASSPGQALTEAFF. The DNA of the CDR3 is TGCGCCAGCAGCCCCGGACAGGCCCTAACTGAAGCTTTCTTT.

V usage is TRBV28 and J usage is TRBJ1-2; TRBD1 is a possible D gene (5 bases). This CDR3 is 14 amino acids long. The germline CDR1 and CDR2 sequences are MDHEN and SYDVKM. V was clipped by 6 bases and J by 4 bases, with 15 bases between them. In DNA form, the CDR3 reads TGTGCCAGCAGAGACTCCAGGGTATTCTATGGCTACACCTTC. It encodes CASRDSRVFYGYTF.

V and J are TRBV4-3 and TRBJ1-1; possibly TRBD1 for D (6 bases). Germline V gene data show CDR1 as LGHNA and CDR2 as YSLEER. Trimming shortened V by 0 bases and J by 0 bases, and 14 bases separated the two germline ends. CDR3 size: 17 residues. The CDR3 DNA reads as TGCGCCAGCAGCCAAGATTGGGCCAGGGACATGAACACTGAAGCTTTCTTT. Its protein product is CASSQDWARDMNTEAFF.

Turning to this clone: Other DNA sequences within the sample encode an identical CDR3. The chain combines TRBV4-1 with TRBJ2-3; D remains ambiguous. This CDR3 has 16 residues. Per germline, CDR1 MGHRA and CDR2 YSYEKL. Trimming stripped 1 base from V and 0 bases from J, with 11 bases between. The CDR3 DNA reads as TGCGCCAGCAGCCAAGTTAACCTAGTTAGCACAGATACGCAGTATTTT. Protein: CASSQVNLVSTDTQYF.

The chain joins TRBV24-1 to TRBJ1-1; D is possibly TRBD1 (6 bases). Germline-derived CDR1 and CDR2 are KGHDR and SFDVKD. V shed 4 bases and J shed 3 bases, with 8 bases lying between them. The CDR3 sequence is 13 residues long. This CDR3 reads CATSDQGYTEAFF. The CDR3 nucleotides are TGTGCCACCAGTGACCAGGGGTACACTGAAGCTTTCTTT.

CDR3 residues: CASSMGSGSHQPQHF. The CDR3 region has the DNA TGTGCCAGTAGTATGGGATCGGGGTCGCATCAGCCCCAGCATTTT. The chain is built from TRBV19 and TRBJ1-5, with D unresolved. V lost 3 bases, J lost 5 bases, and 14 bases lay in between. There are 15 residues in the CDR3. The V gene's germline CDR1 is LNHDA and CDR2 SQIVND (reference sequence).

The chain carries TRBV11-2 and TRBJ1-4; D is unclear. The germline V gene has CDR1 SGHAT and CDR2 FQNNGV. This CDR3 is built from 15 residues. V was cut by 1 base and J by 6 bases, with 12 bases left in between. The CDR3: CASSLVTVLDEKLFF. The CDR3 region has the DNA TGTGCCAGCAGCTTAGTTACGGTGTTAGATGAAAAACTGTTTTTT.

The V and J genes are TRBV18 and TRBJ2-7, with D perhaps TRBD2 (5 bases). The CDR3 is 13 residues long. CDR1 and CDR2 from the germline V gene are KGHSH and LQKENI. The V end lost 4 bases, the J end lost 3 bases, and 10 bases lay between the germline ends. The CDR3 sequence is CASSLSRGYEQYF. Here the CDR3 DNA reads TGTGCCAGCTCACTCTCCCGGGGCTACGAGCAGTACTTC.

The chain carries TRBV5-3 and TRBJ1-4; 10 bases align to TRBD1. TRBV5-3 is given ORF status, its function remaining uncertain. The length of the CDR3 is 16 residues. Germline trimming cut 7 bases from V and 4 bases from J; bases unmatched to any gene: 10. The CDR3 loop is CARGPRQGANNEKLFF. The DNA for the CDR3 is TGTGCCAGAGGTCCACGACAGGGGGCGAATAATGAAAAACTGTTTTTT.